The text below deals with one TCR beta chain. Its target is unknown. The sample belongs to a study of T cell repertoires in cytomegalovirus infection. As for the study in general: An indication of both CMV infection and matching HLA type came from public TCR beta signatures.

General study findings and limits: The study identified carriers of CMV plus the relevant HLA from cumulative public TCR beta family frequency. Within the response measured ex vivo, HLA-C-restricted CMV-specific TCR beta clonotypes were dominant.

TCRdb independently ran MiXCR on the reads; one entry per CDR3 protein. The table shows 150,000 to 200,000 distinct CDR3 sequences, with approximately 19% occurring only once. This CDR3 has 14 residues. The germline V gene encodes CDR1 SGDLS and CDR2 YYNGEE. V gave up 1 base and J gave up 9 bases; unmatched junction bases: 6. The J gene is TRBJ2-1, the V gene TRBV9; TRBD2 agrees at 8 bases. The receptor comes from a human donor in good health (CMV status not recorded). Some clones in this sample may be carry-over from other donors' samples. The sequenced sample was PBMCs. In DNA, the CDR3 is TGTGCCAGCAGCGTATCCAAGAGCGGGAGTGAGCAGTTCTTC. Its protein product is CASSVSKSGSEQFF.